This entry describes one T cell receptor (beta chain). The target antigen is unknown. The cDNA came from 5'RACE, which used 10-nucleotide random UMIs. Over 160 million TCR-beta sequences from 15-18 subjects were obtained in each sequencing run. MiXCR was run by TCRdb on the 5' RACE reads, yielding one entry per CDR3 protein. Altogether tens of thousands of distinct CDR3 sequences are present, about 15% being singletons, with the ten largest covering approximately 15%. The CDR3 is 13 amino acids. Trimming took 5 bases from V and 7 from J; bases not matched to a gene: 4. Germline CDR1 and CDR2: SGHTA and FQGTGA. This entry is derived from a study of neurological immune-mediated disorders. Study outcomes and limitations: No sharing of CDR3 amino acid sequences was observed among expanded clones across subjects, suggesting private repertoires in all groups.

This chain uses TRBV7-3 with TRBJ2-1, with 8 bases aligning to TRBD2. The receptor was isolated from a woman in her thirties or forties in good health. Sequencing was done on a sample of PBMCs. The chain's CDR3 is CASSRGGRNEQFF. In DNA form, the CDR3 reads TGTGCCAGCAGCCGCGGGGGGCGAAATGAGCAGTTCTTC.